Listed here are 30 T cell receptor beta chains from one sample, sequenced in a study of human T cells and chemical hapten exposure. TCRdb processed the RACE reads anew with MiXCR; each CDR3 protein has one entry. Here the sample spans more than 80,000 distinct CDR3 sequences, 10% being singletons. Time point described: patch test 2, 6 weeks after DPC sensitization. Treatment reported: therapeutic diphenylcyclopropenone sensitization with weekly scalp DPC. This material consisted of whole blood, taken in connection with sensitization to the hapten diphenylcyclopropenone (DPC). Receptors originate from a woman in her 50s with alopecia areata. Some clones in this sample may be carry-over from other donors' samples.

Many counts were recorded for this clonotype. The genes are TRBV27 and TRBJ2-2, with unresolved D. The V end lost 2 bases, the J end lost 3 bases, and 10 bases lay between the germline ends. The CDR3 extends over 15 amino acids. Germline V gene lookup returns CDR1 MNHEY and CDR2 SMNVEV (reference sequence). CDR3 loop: CASSLGLPDTGELFF. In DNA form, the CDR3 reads TGTGCCAGCAGTTTAGGGCTACCCGACACCGGGGAGCTGTTTTTT.

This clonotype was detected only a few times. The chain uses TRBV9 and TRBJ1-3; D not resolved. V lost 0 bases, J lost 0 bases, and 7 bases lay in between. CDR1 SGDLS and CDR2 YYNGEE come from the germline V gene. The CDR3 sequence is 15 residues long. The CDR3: CASSVDRSSGNTIYF. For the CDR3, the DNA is TGTGCCAGCAGCGTAGATCGGAGCTCTGGAAACACCATATATTTT.

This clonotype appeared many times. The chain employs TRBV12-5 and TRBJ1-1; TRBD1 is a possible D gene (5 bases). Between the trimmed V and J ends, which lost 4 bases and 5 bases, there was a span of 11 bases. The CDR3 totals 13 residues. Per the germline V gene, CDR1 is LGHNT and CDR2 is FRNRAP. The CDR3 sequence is CASGSGGGTEAFF. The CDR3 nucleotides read TGTGCTAGTGGTTCCGGGGGAGGAACTGAAGCTTTCTTT.

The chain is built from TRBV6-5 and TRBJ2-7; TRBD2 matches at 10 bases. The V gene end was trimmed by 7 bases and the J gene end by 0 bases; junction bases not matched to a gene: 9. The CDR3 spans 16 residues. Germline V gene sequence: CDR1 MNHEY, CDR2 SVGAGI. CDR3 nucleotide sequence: TGTGCCAGCAAGACTAGCGGGCGATGGGCCTCCTACGAGCAGTACTTC. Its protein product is CASKTSGRWASYEQYF.

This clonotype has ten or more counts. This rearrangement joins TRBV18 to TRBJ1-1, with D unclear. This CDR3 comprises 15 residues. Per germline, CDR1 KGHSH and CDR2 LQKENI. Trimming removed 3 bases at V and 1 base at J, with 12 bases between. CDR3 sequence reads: CASSPNQRQNTEAFF. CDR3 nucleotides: TGTGCCAGCTCACCCAACCAGAGACAGAACACTGAAGCTTTCTTT.

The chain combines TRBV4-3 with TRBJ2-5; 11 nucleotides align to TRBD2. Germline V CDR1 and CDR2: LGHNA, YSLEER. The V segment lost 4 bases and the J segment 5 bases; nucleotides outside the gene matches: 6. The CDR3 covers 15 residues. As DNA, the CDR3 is TGCGCCAGCAGCCTTAGCGGGAGGGCCGAGGAGACCCAGTACTTC. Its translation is CASSLSGRAEETQYF.

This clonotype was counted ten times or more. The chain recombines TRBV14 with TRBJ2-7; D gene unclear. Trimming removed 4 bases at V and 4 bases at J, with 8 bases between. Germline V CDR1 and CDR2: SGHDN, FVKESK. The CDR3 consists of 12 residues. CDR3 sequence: CASSRLVYEQYF. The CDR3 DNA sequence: TGTGCCAGCAGCCGGCTAGTGTACGAGCAGTACTTC.

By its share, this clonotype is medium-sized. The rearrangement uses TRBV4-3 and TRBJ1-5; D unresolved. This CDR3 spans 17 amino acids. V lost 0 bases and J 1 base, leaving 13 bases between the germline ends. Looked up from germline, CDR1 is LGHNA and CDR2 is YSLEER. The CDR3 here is CASSQDYGLRSNQPQHF. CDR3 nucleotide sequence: TGCGCCAGCAGCCAAGATTACGGACTTCGCAGCAATCAGCCCCAGCATTTT.

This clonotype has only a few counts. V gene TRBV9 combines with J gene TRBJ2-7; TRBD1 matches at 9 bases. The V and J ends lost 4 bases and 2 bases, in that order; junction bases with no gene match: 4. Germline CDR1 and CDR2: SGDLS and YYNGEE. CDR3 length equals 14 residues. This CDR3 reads CASSPGTGPYEQYF. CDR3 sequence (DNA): TGTGCCAGCAGCCCCGGGACAGGGCCCTACGAGCAGTACTTC.

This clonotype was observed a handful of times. CDR3 loop: CASSAQGQGQETQYF. In nucleotides, the CDR3 is TGTGCCAGCAGCGCACAGGGACAGGGCCAAGAGACCCAGTACTTC. The chain joins TRBV9 to TRBJ2-5; 9 bases fit TRBD1. The CDR3 covers 15 residues. The ends lost 3 bases at V and 1 base at J; junction bases unmatched: 4. Germline V gene sequence: CDR1 SGDLS, CDR2 YYNGEE.

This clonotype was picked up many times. The CDR3 region has the DNA TGCGCCAGCAGCGAAGGACTAGCGGGAGTTCCCGGGGAGCTGTTTTTT. This codes for CASSEGLAGVPGELFF. The gene calls are TRBV5-1 and TRBJ2-2; 13 positions match TRBD2. Germline trimming cut 4 bases from V and 6 bases from J; bases unmatched to any gene: 6. Germline CDR1 is SGHRS and CDR2 is YFSETQ. There are 16 residues in the CDR3.

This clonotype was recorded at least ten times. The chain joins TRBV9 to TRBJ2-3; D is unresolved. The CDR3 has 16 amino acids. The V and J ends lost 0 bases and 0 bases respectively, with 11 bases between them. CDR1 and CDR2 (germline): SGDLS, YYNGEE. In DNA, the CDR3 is TGTGCCAGCAGCGTAGTGGGCGAACCTAGCACAGATACGCAGTATTTT. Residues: CASSVVGEPSTDTQYF.

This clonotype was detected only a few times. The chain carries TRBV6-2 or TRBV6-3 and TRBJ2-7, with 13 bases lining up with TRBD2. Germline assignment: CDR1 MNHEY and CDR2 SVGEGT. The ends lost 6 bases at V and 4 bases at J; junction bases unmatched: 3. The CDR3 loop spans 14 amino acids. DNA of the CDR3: TGTGCCAGCAGGAGGACTAGCGGGAGTTACGAGCAGTACTTC. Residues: CASRRTSGSYEQYF.

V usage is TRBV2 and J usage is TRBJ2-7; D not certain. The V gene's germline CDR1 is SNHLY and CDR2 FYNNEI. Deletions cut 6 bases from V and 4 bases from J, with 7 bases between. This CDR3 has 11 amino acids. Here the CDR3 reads CASSPRYEQYF. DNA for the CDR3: TGTGCCAGCAGCCCCAGGTACGAGCAGTACTTC.

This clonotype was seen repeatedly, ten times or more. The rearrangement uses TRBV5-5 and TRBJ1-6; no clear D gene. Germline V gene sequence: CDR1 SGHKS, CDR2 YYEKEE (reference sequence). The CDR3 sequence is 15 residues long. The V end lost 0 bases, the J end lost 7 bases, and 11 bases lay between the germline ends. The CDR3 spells CASSLGVQVNSPLHF. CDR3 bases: TGTGCCAGCAGCTTGGGGGTTCAGGTGAATTCACCCCTCCACTTT.

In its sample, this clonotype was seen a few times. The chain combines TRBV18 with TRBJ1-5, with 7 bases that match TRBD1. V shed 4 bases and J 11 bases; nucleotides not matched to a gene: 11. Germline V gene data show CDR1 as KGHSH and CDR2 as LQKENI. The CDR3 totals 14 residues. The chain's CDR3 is CASSQDREDLSQHF. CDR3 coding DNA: TGTGCCAGCTCACAAGACAGGGAGGACCTGTCCCAGCATTTT.

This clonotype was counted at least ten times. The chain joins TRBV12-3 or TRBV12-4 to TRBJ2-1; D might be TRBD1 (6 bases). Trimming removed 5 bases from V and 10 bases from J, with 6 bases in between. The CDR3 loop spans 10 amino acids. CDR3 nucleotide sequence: TGTGCCAGCAGTGGGACAGAGCAGTTCTTC. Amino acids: CASSGTEQFF.

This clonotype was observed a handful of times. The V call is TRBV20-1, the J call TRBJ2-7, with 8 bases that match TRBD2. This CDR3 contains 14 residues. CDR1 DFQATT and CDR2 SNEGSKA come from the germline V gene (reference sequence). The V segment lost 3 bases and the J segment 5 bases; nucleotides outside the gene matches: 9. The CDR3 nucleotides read TGCAGTGCTAGGAACAGCGGGAGTCGCGACGAGCAGTACTTC. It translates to CSARNSGSRDEQYF.

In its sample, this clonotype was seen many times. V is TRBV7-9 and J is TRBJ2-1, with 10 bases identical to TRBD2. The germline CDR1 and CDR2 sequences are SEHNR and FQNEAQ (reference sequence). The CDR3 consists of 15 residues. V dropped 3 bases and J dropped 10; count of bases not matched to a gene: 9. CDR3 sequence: CASSLASGSGTEQFF. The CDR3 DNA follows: TGTGCCAGCAGCTTGGCTAGCGGGAGCGGTACAGAGCAGTTCTTC. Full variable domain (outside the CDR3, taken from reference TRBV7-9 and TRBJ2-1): DTGVSQNPRHKITKRGQNVTFRCDPISEHNRLYWYRQTLGQGPEFLTYFQNEAQLEKSRLLSDRFSAERPKGSFSTLEIQRTEQGDSAMYLCASSLASGSGTEQFFGPGTRLTVL.

The DNA of the CDR3 is TGTGCCAGCAGTTCGACTGGGACGGATACGCAGTATTTT. It translates to CASSSTGTDTQYF. The chain carries TRBV12-3 or TRBV12-4 and TRBJ2-3; D possibly matches TRBD1 or TRBD2 (5 bases each). The ends were cut back, 4 bases at V and 6 bases at J, with 11 bases in the middle. The CDR3 covers 13 residues.

CDR3 DNA sequence: TGTGCCAGCAGCCGAAATCTGGATGAGCAGTTCTTC. The encoded protein is CASSRNLDEQFF. The chain is built from TRBV3-1 and TRBJ2-1; D is ambiguous. The CDR3 runs to 12 residues. Germline assignment: CDR1 LGHDT and CDR2 YNNKEL (reference sequence). Trimming cost V 4 bases and J 8 bases, with 9 bases left between them.

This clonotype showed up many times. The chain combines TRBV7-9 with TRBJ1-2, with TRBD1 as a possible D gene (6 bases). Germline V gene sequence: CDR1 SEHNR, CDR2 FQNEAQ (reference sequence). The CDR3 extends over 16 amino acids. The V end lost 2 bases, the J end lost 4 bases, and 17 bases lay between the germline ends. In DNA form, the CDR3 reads TGTGCCAGCAGCTTATCGTGGGGGGCCGCGAGCTATGGCTACACCTTC. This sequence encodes CASSLSWGAASYGYTF.

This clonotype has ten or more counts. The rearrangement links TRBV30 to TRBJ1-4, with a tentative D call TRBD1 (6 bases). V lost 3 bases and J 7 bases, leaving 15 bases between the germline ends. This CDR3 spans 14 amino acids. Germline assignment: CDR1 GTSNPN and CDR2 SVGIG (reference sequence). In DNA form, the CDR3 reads TGTGCCTGGAGGGCGTCGGGGGCTGGTGAAAAACTGTTTTTT. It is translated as CAWRASGAGEKLFF.

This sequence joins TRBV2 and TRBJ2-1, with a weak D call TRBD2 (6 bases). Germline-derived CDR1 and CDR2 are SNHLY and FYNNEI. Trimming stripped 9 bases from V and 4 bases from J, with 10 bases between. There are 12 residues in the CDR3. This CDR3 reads CASRGLYNEQFF. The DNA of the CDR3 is TGTGCCAGTAGGGGACTTTACAATGAGCAGTTCTTC.

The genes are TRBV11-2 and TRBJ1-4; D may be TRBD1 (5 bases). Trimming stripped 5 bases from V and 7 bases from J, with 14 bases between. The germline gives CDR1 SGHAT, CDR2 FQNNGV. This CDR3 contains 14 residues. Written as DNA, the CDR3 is TGTGCCAGCAGCGCCGGGACGGCATTTGAAAAACTGTTTTTT. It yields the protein CASSAGTAFEKLFF.

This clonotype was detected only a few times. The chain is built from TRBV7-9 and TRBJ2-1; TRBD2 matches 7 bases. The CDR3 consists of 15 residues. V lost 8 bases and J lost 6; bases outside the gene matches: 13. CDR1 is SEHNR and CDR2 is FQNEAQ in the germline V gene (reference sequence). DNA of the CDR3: TGTGCCAGCTTAAGACTAGCAACAAGTAGCAATGAGCAGTTCTTC. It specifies CASLRLATSSNEQFF.

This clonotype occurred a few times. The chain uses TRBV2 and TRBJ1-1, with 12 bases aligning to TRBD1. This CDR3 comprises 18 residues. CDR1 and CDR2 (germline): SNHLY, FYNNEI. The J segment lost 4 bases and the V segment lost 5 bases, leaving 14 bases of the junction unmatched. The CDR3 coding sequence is TGTGCCAGCAGTACCTCCCGGGACAGGGGGCATGGTGGCACTGAAGCTTTCTTT. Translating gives CASSTSRDRGHGGTEAFF. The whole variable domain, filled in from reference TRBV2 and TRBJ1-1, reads EPEVTQTPSHQVTQMGQEVILRCVPISNHLYFYWYRQILGQKVEFLVSFYNNEISEKSEIFDDQFSVERPDGSNFTLKIRSTKLEDSAMYFCASSTSRDRGHGGTEAFFGQGTRLTVV.

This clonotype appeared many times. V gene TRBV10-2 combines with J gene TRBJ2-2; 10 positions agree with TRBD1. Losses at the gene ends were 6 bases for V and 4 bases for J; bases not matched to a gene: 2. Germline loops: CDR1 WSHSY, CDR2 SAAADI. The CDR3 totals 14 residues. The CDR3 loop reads CASRGTGATGELFF. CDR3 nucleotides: TGCGCCAGCAGAGGGACAGGGGCCACCGGGGAGCTGTTTTTT.

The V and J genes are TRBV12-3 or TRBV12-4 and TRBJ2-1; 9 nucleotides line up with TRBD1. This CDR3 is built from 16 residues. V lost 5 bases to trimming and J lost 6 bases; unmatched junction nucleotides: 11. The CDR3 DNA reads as TGTGCCAGCAGTCCACAAACAGGGGGCTACGGCAATGAGCAGTTCTTC. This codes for CASSPQTGGYGNEQFF.

CDR3 region: CSAKLRIRDLNTGELFF. CDR3 nucleotides: TGCAGTGCCAAATTGAGGATCCGGGACCTTAACACCGGGGAGCTGTTTTTT. The V call is TRBV20-1, the J call TRBJ2-2; perhaps D is TRBD1 or TRBD2 (5 bases each). Germline V gene lookup returns CDR1 DFQATT and CDR2 SNEGSKA (reference sequence). The CDR3 consists of 17 residues. Deletions cut 6 bases from V and 2 bases from J, with 22 bases between.